This T cell receptor (beta chain) was sequenced in a study of HIV-infected patients and healthy controls. CDR1 is MNHNY and CDR2 is SVGAGI in the germline V gene (reference sequence). This CDR3 has 15 residues. Trimming took off 2 bases at V and 2 bases at J, with 11 bases between the two ends. TCRdb redid the calling of the 5' RACE reads with MiXCR, one entry per CDR3 protein. Among some 70,000 distinct CDR3 sequences listed, roughly a fifth were seen once. This rearrangement joins TRBV6-6 to TRBJ2-3; D is uncertain. The sequence derives from a human donor in good health. Specimen: CD4+ T cells from blood. The CDR3 sequence: CASSYGFLATDTQYF. CDR3 bases: TGTGCCAGCAGTTACGGGTTTCTCGCCACAGATACGCAGTATTTT.